This T cell receptor (beta chain) came from a study of graft-versus-host responses after intestinal transplantation. Study-level points and caveats: GvH clonotypes were identified within recipient marrow, with a subset emerging first in ileum or blood. The presence of high graft-versus-host to host-versus-graft clonal ratios in allografts characterized patients with graft-donor T cell macrochimerism.

With regard to this clone: Its antigen is currently unknown.

The V segment lost 5 bases and the J segment 0 bases; nucleotides outside the gene matches: 13. The CDR3 has 18 amino acids. The germline V gene has CDR1 SGHVS and CDR2 FQNEAQ. Clones were sequenced by immunoSEQ multiplex PCR, and TCRdb holds only the in-frame ones, with some missing. The table records about 78,000 clones, around 90% of them present only once. V usage is TRBV7-8 and J usage is TRBJ2-3; 8 bases are shared with TRBD2. Source: unstimulated CD8+ T cells sorted from spleen or lymph node cells, taken before transplant. The source is a human donor who was the organ donor for an intestinal transplant. The CDR3 protein is CASSQGSSGVTSTDTQYF. For the CDR3, the DNA is TGTGCCAGCAGCCAAGGCAGTAGCGGGGTGACTAGCACAGATACGCAGTATTTT.